The 26 T cell receptor beta chains below were found in one sample sequenced in a study of response to subunit inactivated influenza vaccine. Each CDR3 protein gets one entry after TCRdb re-called the RT-PCR reads with MiXCR. This table holds about 650,000 distinct CDR3 sequences, approximately 14% found once. Sequencing used PBMCs from blood, obtained around 14 days before vaccination. These receptors originate from a man aged 50-60 years who received an inactivated influenza vaccine.

This clonotype has at least ten counts. The chain employs TRBV6-2 or TRBV6-3 and TRBJ2-7; D unresolved. Per the germline V gene, CDR1 is MNHEY and CDR2 is SVGEGT. Trimming stripped 8 bases from V and 4 bases from J, with 15 bases between. CDR3 length: 13 amino acids. This CDR3 reads CASCSPPSYEQYF. CDR3 in DNA: TGTGCCAGCTGTAGCCCACCAAGTTACGAGCAGTACTTC.

The chain combines TRBV30 with TRBJ2-5; D is unclear. The CDR3 length is 13 residues. Per germline, CDR1 GTSNPN and CDR2 SVGIG (reference sequence). With 2 bases removed from V and 2 bases from J, the gap between germline ends came to 9 bases. The CDR3 region is CAWSRRLQETQYF. DNA for the CDR3: TGTGCCTGGAGTCGCAGGTTACAAGAGACCCAGTACTTC.

The table lists this clonotype with many counts. The chain carries TRBV18 and TRBJ1-1; D uncertain. Trimming shortened V by 2 bases and J by 7 bases, and 11 bases separated the two germline ends. Per germline, CDR1 KGHSH and CDR2 LQKENI. This CDR3 comprises 13 residues. CDR3 coding DNA: TGTGCCAGCTCACCAAAAATCGGAGGTGAAGCTTTCTTT. Amino acid sequence: CASSPKIGGEAFF.

CDR3 bases: TGTGCCAGCACCTCGACGTGGAGCGTTGAGAATGAGCAGTTCTTC. It is translated as CASTSTWSVENEQFF. J is TRBJ2-1 and V is TRBV12-3 or TRBV12-4; D gene unclear. The CDR3 consists of 15 residues. Trimming stripped 7 bases from V and 7 bases from J, with 20 bases between.

This clonotype was counted only a few times. The rearrangement uses TRBV2 and TRBJ2-3, with D perhaps matching TRBD1 (6 bases). CDR1 and CDR2 (germline): SNHLY, FYNNEI. V lost 2 bases and J lost 3, with 12 bases in between. This CDR3 is 15 amino acids long. The CDR3 region is CASSEIQGRTDTQYF. The CDR3 DNA reads TGTGCCAGCAGTGAAATACAGGGTCGGACAGATACGCAGTATTTT.

This clonotype showed up just a few times. The chain links TRBV5-1 to TRBJ2-3; no clear D gene. V lost 4 bases and J 5 bases, leaving 11 bases between the germline ends. The CDR3 has 13 amino acids. From germline, CDR1 is SGHRS and CDR2 YFSETQ. CDR3 DNA: TGCGCCAGCAGCCATCCGACGGTAGATACGCAGTATTTT. Its translation: CASSHPTVDTQYF.

As DNA, the CDR3 is TGCAGCGTTGCCCGGGACGGGGCGGCCGCTGAAGCTTTCTTT. It codes for CSVARDGAAAEAFF. V is TRBV29-1 and J is TRBJ1-1; D is perhaps TRBD1 (5 bases). In germline, CDR1 is SQVTM, CDR2 ANQGSEA. V gave up 4 bases and J gave up 6 bases, with 18 bases separating them. The CDR3 has 14 amino acids.

As concerns this clonotype: A single base separates this from a much larger clone, so it may be a read error. The V gene is TRBV10-3, the J gene TRBJ2-1; D might be TRBD1 (5 bases). The V end lost 4 bases, the J end lost 1 base, and 20 bases lay between the germline ends. Germline V gives CDR1 ENHRY, CDR2 SYGVKD. The length of the CDR3 is 18 residues. The CDR3: CAISVPLRPQGSYNEQFF. CDR3 nucleotides: TGTGCCATCAGTGTGCCCCTTAGGCCCCAGGGTTCCTACAATGAGCAGTTCTTC.

In this sample, this clonotype turned up a few times. V gene TRBV10-2 combines with J gene TRBJ2-3, with D unclear. The CDR3 is 15 residues long. CDR1 WSHSY and CDR2 SAAADI come from the germline V gene. V lost 8 bases and J 2 bases, leaving 17 bases between the germline ends. CDR3 nucleotide sequence: TGCGCCAGCTCACGCTCCGGGTACCCCACAGATACGCAGTATTTT. Its translation is CASSRSGYPTDTQYF.

This clonotype was detected only a few times. The V gene is TRBV15, the J gene TRBJ1-4; 7 bases map to TRBD1. There are 17 residues in the CDR3. The germline V gene encodes CDR1 LNHNV and CDR2 YYDKDF (reference sequence). V was pared by 1 base and J by 4 bases, with 9 bases of the junction left unmatched. CDR3: CATSRAIGTASNEKLFF. The DNA for the CDR3 is TGTGCCACCAGCAGAGCAATAGGGACAGCAAGTAATGAAAAACTGTTTTTT.

The V call is TRBV11-2, the J call TRBJ2-1; D possibly matches TRBD1 or TRBD2 (5 bases each). Germline-derived CDR1 and CDR2 are SGHAT and FQNNGV. The CDR3 is 15 amino acids. The V gene lost 6 bases and the J gene lost 3 bases, with 15 bases spanning the gap. The DNA of the CDR3 is TGTGCCAGCAGTAGTACCCAGGGAGACTACAATGAGCAGTTCTTC. Translated, it gives CASSSTQGDYNEQFF.

V and J are TRBV20-1 and TRBJ1-5; D ambiguous. The CDR3 consists of 11 residues. CDR1 and CDR2 (germline): DFQATT, SNEGSKA (reference sequence). Trimming stripped 3 bases from V and 10 bases from J, with 10 bases between. The CDR3 region is CSASVDGPQHF. The DNA of the CDR3 is TGCAGTGCTAGTGTTGACGGCCCCCAGCATTTT.

This chain joins TRBV5-1 and TRBJ1-2, with 9 bases aligning to TRBD1. After removal of 6 bases from V and 3 bases from J, the junction contained 3 bases not matched to a gene. The CDR3 is made up of 13 amino acids. CDR1 and CDR2 from the germline V gene are SGHRS and YFSETQ. The CDR3 protein is CASKTGGDYGYTF. Here the CDR3 DNA reads TGCGCCAGCAAGACAGGGGGGGACTATGGCTACACCTTC.

This clonotype was counted a few times. The V and J genes are TRBV12-3 or TRBV12-4 and TRBJ2-1; D may be TRBD1 (6 bases). With 2 bases removed from V and 9 bases from J, the gap between germline ends came to 11 bases. This CDR3 contains 13 residues. CDR3: CASSLQGHLEQFF. CDR3 DNA sequence: TGTGCCAGCAGTTTACAGGGGCACCTTGAGCAGTTCTTC.

V usage is TRBV6-2 or TRBV6-3 and J usage is TRBJ1-6, with unresolved D. V lost 4 bases, J lost 9 bases, and 7 bases lay in between. The CDR3 consists of 12 residues. CDR1 is MNHEY and CDR2 is SVGEGT in the germline V gene. CDR3 nucleotides: TGTGCCAGCAGTTCCTTAGGTTCACCCCTCCACTTT. Translated: CASSSLGSPLHF.

V gene TRBV7-8 combines with J gene TRBJ1-3; D is uncertain. Trimming took off 4 bases at V and 3 bases at J, with 16 bases between the two ends. The length of the CDR3 is 16 residues. Germline assignment: CDR1 SGHVS and CDR2 FQNEAQ. The CDR3 region is CASSSRALTYGNTIYF. Written as DNA, the CDR3 is TGTGCCAGCAGCTCCCGGGCTCTAACCTATGGAAACACCATATATTTT.

This clonotype has a handful of counts. The chain is built from TRBV7-2 and TRBJ2-1; 9 positions match TRBD1. CDR1 is SGHTA, CDR2 FQGNSA, per germline. Unmatched junction bases numbered 9, after V lost 4 bases and J lost 2 bases. CDR3 length equals 17 residues. CDR3 region: CASSSWKDRGTYNEQFF. The CDR3 DNA is TGTGCCAGCAGCTCTTGGAAGGACAGGGGCACCTACAATGAGCAGTTCTTC.

This clonotype was seen more than once but under ten times. The chain carries TRBV4-1 and TRBJ1-3, with unresolved D. The CDR3 is 15 amino acids. Trimming left V 4 bases short and J 3 bases short, with 13 bases between. Germline V gene data show CDR1 as MGHRA and CDR2 as YSYEKL. CDR3 residues: CASSRQDSVGNTIYF. The CDR3, as DNA: TGCGCCAGCAGCCGGCAGGACTCGGTTGGAAACACCATATATTTT.

V usage is TRBV5-1 and J usage is TRBJ1-6; D gene ambiguous. CDR3 length equals 14 residues. Trimming shortened V by 4 bases and J by 10 bases, and 15 bases separated the two germline ends. Germline lookup yields CDR1 SGHRS and CDR2 YFSETQ. The CDR3 bases are TGCGCCAGCAGCATCACAGAGGGCCGGTCACCCCTCCACTTT. It translates to CASSITEGRSPLHF.

The CDR3 DNA reads TGCAGTGCTAGAGATCTCCGAGCGGGCGCCTACGAGCAGTACTTC. Its translation is CSARDLRAGAYEQYF. This chain joins TRBV20-1 and TRBJ2-7; possible D gene TRBD2, 6 bases. CDR1 and CDR2 (germline): DFQATT, SNEGSKA (reference sequence). The CDR3 sequence is 15 residues long. The germline V and J ends were trimmed by 0 bases and 2 bases, with 14 bases remaining between them.

This clonotype was seen only a few times. The chain recombines TRBV20-1 with TRBJ1-2; unclear D gene. V was trimmed by 1 base and J by 10 bases, leaving 10 bases between them. Germline CDR1 is DFQATT and CDR2 is SNEGSKA (reference sequence). The CDR3 spans 11 residues. CDR3 sequence (DNA): TGCAGTGCTAGAGGCGAGGAGGACTACACCTTC. Encoded protein: CSARGEEDYTF.

The chain couples TRBV30 to TRBJ1-2; D call uncertain. This CDR3 has 11 residues. CDR1 is GTSNPN and CDR2 is SVGIG in the germline V gene (reference sequence). The V end lost 3 bases, the J end lost 6 bases, and 8 bases lay between the germline ends. CDR3 residues: CAWSPQDGYTF. The CDR3 DNA is TGTGCCTGGAGCCCGCAAGATGGCTACACCTTC.

This chain connects TRBV6-2 or TRBV6-3 to TRBJ2-1; D is perhaps TRBD1 (6 bases). V was clipped by 0 bases and J by 7 bases, with 10 bases between them. Germline V lookup: CDR1 MNHEY, CDR2 SVGEGT. This CDR3 has 14 amino acids. CDR3 loop: CASSYSQGMNEQFF. CDR3 in DNA: TGTGCCAGCAGTTACTCTCAGGGGATGAATGAGCAGTTCTTC.

The V gene is TRBV5-1, the J gene TRBJ2-7; tentative D call: TRBD1 (5 bases). Per the germline V gene, CDR1 is SGHRS and CDR2 is YFSETQ. With 4 bases removed from V and 0 bases from J, the gap between germline ends came to 14 bases. The CDR3 sequence is 15 residues long. The CDR3 sequence: CASSPRQTGSYEQYF. The CDR3 bases are TGCGCCAGCAGCCCTAGACAGACTGGCTCCTACGAGCAGTACTTC.

The V gene is TRBV15, the J gene TRBJ2-5; D is perhaps TRBD2 (6 bases). Germline CDR1 and CDR2: LNHNV and YYDKDF (reference sequence). The CDR3 contains 16 residues. V was shortened by 0 bases and J by 5 bases, with 16 bases between the two germline ends. Written as DNA, the CDR3 is TGTGCCACCAGCAGAGATCGCGGTTTGCGGGGTGAGACCCAGTACTTC. It translates to CATSRDRGLRGETQYF.

The V gene is TRBV12-3 or TRBV12-4, the J gene TRBJ1-4, with 10 bases identical to TRBD1. The length of the CDR3 is 14 residues. V shed 4 bases, J shed 6 bases, and the junction held 2 bases outside the gene matches. The CDR3 sequence: CASSSGTGDEKLFF. CDR3 DNA sequence: TGTGCCAGCAGTTCCGGGACAGGGGATGAAAAACTGTTTTTT.